This record concerns one T cell receptor (beta chain) sequence. Its antigen remains unidentified. CDR1 and CDR2 (germline): SGHTA, FQGTGA. Trimming removed 6 bases at V and 4 bases at J, with 17 bases between. The CDR3 spans 15 residues. A library of TCRbeta sequences, prepared with unique molecular identifiers, was generated. From the PCR reads, TCRdb called clonotypes with MiXCR, one entry per CDR3 protein. The sample lists 450,000 to 550,000 distinct CDR3 sequences, 10% to 12% seen once, with roughly 15% in the top ten. The sample belongs to a study of T-cell reconstitution after alpha-beta-depleted transplantation in children. Study results and caveats: After transplant, high TCRbeta diversity at day 60 in some patients arose from surviving recipient T cells and thymic progenitors. Reports say that about two months after transplant, the alpha-beta T cells came out of several hundred graft clones that had expanded. T-cell counts and diversity were attributed mostly to newly produced T cells one year after transplant.

The source of this sequence is a female patient aged 2-15 years who had a stem cell transplant for aplastic anemia, so the T cells may come from the graft donor. The source was PBMCs, mostly from graft donor cells, collected 180 days after TCRalphabeta/CD19-depleted stem cell transplant. The chain employs TRBV7-3 and TRBJ2-3, with D tentatively TRBD2 (6 bases). The CDR3 DNA is TGTGCCAGCAGTTCTAGCCGGGCGGGACCAGATACGCAGTATTTT. Translation gives CASSSSRAGPDTQYF. Full variable domain (missing parts from reference TRBV7-3 and TRBJ2-3): GAGVSQTPSNKVTEKGKYVELRCDPISGHTALYWYRQSLGQGPEFLIYFQGTGAADDSGLPNDRFFAVRPEGSVSTLKIQRTERGDSAVYLCASSSSRAGPDTQYFGPGTRLTVL.